The clone carrying this TCR beta chain appeared once. Trimming left V 6 bases short and J 6 bases short, with 8 bases between. The CDR3 has 11 residues. Samples with a second dose at about 4 or about 12 weeks were pooled together. The data are from a study of T cell responses to AZD1222 COVID-19 vaccine. The method was immunoSEQ multiplex PCR; TCRdb's version includes in-frame clones alone and lacks a portion of them. Here the sample spans tens of thousands of clones, roughly nine tenths being singletons. The sequenced sample was peripheral blood, obtained 28 days after the second AZD1222 dose. The genes are TRBV12-3 or TRBV12-4 and TRBJ1-1; D call uncertain. The clonotype comes from an adult who received the AZD1222 COVID-19 vaccine. The CDR3 region has the DNA TGTGCCAGCAGACGGGTTGCTGAAGCTTTCTTT. Its protein product is CASRRVAEAFF.